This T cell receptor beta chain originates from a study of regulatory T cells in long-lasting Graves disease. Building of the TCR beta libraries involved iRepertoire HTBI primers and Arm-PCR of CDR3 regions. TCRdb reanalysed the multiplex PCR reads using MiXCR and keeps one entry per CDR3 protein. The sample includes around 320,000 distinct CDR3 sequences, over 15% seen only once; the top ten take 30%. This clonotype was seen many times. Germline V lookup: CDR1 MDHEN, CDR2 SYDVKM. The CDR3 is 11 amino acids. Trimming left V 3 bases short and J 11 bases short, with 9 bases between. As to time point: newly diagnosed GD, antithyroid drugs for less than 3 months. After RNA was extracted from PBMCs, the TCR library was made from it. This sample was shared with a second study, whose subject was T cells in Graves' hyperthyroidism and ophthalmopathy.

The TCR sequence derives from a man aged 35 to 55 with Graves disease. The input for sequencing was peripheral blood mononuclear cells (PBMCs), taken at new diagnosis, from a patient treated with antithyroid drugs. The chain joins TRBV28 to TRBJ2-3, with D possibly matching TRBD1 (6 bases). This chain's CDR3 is CASSFRTEQYF. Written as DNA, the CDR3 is TGTGCCAGCAGTTTCCGGACAGAGCAGTATTTT.